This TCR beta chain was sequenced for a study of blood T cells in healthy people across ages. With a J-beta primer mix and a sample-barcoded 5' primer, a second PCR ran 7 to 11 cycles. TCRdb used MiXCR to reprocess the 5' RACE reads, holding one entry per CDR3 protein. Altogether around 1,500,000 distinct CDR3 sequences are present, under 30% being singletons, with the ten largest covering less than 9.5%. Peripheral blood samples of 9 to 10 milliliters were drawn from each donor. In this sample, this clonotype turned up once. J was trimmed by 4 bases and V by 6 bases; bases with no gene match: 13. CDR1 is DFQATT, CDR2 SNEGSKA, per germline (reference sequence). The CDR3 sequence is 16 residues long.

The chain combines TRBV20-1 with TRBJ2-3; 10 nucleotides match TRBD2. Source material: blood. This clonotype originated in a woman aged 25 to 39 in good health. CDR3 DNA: TGCAGTGCCTTCCCTAGCGGGAGTTTTGGGGCAGATACGCAGTATTTT. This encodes CSAFPSGSFGADTQYF.